This TCR beta chain appears in the sequencing data of a study of shared clonotypes between healthy human individuals. Overall study findings and caveats: Exclusively blood specimens were collected; tissue repertoires likely differ.

A remark on this clone: Antigen unknown.

The unsorted PBMC sample used ten immunoSEQ deep assay plates. Profiling relied on immunoSEQ multiplex PCR, and the TCRdb table lists in-frame clones only, not all of them. The sample holds about 490,000 clones, more than 75% seen once. V shed 4 bases and J shed 3 bases, with 13 bases lying between them. Germline V CDR1 and CDR2: LNHDA, SQIVND (reference sequence). The CDR3 runs to 15 residues. Sequencing input: PBMCs. This TCR was recovered from a woman aged 40 to 50 in good health. Some clones in this sample may be carry-over from other donors' samples. This rearrangement joins TRBV19 to TRBJ1-5, with D uncertain. The CDR3 loop is CASSKPRDLNQPQHF. As DNA, the CDR3 is TGTGCCAGTAGTAAGCCGCGGGATCTCAATCAGCCCCAGCATTTT.